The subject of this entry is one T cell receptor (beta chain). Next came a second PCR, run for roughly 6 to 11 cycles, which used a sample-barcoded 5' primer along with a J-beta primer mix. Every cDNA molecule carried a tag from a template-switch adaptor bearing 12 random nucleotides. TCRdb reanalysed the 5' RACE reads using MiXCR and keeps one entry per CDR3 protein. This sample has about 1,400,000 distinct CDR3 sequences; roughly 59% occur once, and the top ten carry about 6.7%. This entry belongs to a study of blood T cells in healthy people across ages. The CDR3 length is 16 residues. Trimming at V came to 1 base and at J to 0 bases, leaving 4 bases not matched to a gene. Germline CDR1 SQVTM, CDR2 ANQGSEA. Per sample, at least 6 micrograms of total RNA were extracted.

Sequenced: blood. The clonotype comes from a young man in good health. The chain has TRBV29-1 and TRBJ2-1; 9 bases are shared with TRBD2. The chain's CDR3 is CSVEGISGSSYNEQFF. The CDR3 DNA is TGCAGCGTTGAAGGCATTAGCGGGAGCTCCTACAATGAGCAGTTCTTC.